Following are 28 T cell receptor beta chains from one sample sequenced in a study of HIV-infected patients and healthy controls. Roughly three months, about 14 weeks, into antiretroviral therapy, follow-up blood was collected. Whole blood was used without fractionation, so all unsorted peripheral T cells were included. cDNA was made from about 500 ng RNA using alpha and beta constant primers. Separate chain-specific third strand synthesis with multiplexing indices produced the alpha and beta libraries. TCRdb processed the 5' RACE reads anew with MiXCR; each CDR3 protein has one entry. Of 4,200 or so distinct CDR3 sequences in the sample, 7% to 9.5% were seen once. Sequences were derived from blood, sampled during antiretroviral therapy. Every receptor here comes from an adult with HIV infection.

This clonotype was seen more than once but under ten times. V gene TRBV12-3 or TRBV12-4 combines with J gene TRBJ2-3; maybe TRBD2 (6 bases). CDR3 length: 14 amino acids. The V gene lost 5 bases and the J gene lost 7 bases, with 16 bases spanning the gap. The CDR3 DNA follows: TGTGCCAGCAGTGCACTAGCTGGTAGCTATACGCAGTATTTT. It translates to CASSALAGSYTQYF.

This clonotype was recorded at least ten times. This chain connects TRBV28 to TRBJ1-5; D perhaps matches TRBD1 (5 bases). There are 14 residues in the CDR3. Per the germline V gene, CDR1 is MDHEN and CDR2 is SYDVKM. Trimming stripped 4 bases from V and 6 bases from J, with 13 bases between. The CDR3 DNA is TGTGCCAGCAGTTGGGGCCCCGGGGGTCAGCCCCAGCATTTT. This encodes CASSWGPGGQPQHF.

In this sample, this clonotype turned up many times. V gene TRBV7-2 combines with J gene TRBJ2-3; 13 nucleotides match TRBD2. V lost 5 bases, J lost 2 bases, and 13 bases stayed unmatched. Germline V lookup: CDR1 SGHTA, CDR2 FQGNSA. The CDR3 is made up of 19 amino acids. The CDR3 DNA is TGTGCCAGCAGCCAGACCGGACTAGCGGGGGAGAAATTCACAGATACGCAGTATTTT. Its protein product is CASSQTGLAGEKFTDTQYF.

This clonotype is labeled as medium-sized. V is TRBV6-1 and J is TRBJ2-3, with D possibly matching TRBD2 (6 bases). The CDR3 runs 15 residues. CDR1 and CDR2 (germline): MNHNS, SASEGT. V dropped 7 bases and J dropped 4 bases, with 18 bases sitting between them. CDR3 nucleotides: TGTGCCAGCAAGAGATGGGGAGGTGTGGCAGATACGCAGTATTTT. This translates into CASKRWGGVADTQYF.

The V gene is TRBV6-4, the J gene TRBJ2-1; D is undetermined. V shed 0 bases and J shed 2 bases, with 14 bases lying between them. This CDR3 is built from 17 residues. Germline V CDR1 and CDR2: MRHNA, SNTAGT. CDR3 region: CASSDSSTGRAYNEQFF. The CDR3 DNA is TGTGCCAGCAGTGACTCGAGTACGGGCCGGGCCTACAATGAGCAGTTCTTC.

The chain couples TRBV20-1 to TRBJ1-6; D not resolved. The germline V and J ends were trimmed by 4 bases and 7 bases, with 8 bases remaining between them. CDR1 and CDR2 from the germline V gene are DFQATT and SNEGSKA (reference sequence). CDR3 length: 12 amino acids. DNA for the CDR3: TGCAGTGCTAAGGTCGAGAATTCACCCCTCCACTTT. This translates into CSAKVENSPLHF.

This clonotype showed up many times. This chain joins TRBV6-5 and TRBJ1-3; D is unresolved. Germline values: CDR1 MNHEY, CDR2 SVGAGI. The length of the CDR3 is 16 residues. V was cut by 0 bases and J by 0 bases, with 9 bases left in between. CDR3 nucleotide sequence: TGTGCCAGCAGTTACTCAGCCGTGGGCTCTGGAAACACCATATATTTT. Translation gives CASSYSAVGSGNTIYF.

The chain carries TRBV7-9 and TRBJ2-1; no firm D call. V was clipped by 5 bases and J by 10 bases, with 9 bases between them. Germline values: CDR1 SEHNR, CDR2 FQNEAQ (reference sequence). The length of the CDR3 is 11 residues. CDR3 loop: CASSTQIEQFF. The CDR3 bases are TGTGCCAGCAGCACACAGATAGAGCAGTTCTTC.

The V and J genes are TRBV29-1 and TRBJ2-1, with D perhaps TRBD2 (5 bases). V was shortened by 6 bases and J by 3 bases, with 12 bases between the two germline ends. This CDR3 comprises 13 residues. The V gene's germline CDR1 is SQVTM and CDR2 ANQGSEA. The CDR3: CSVGGDHYNEQFF. As DNA, the CDR3 is TGCAGCGTCGGAGGCGACCACTACAATGAGCAGTTCTTC.

This clonotype is medium-sized by share. This sequence joins TRBV2 and TRBJ2-3, with no clear D. The germline V gene encodes CDR1 SNHLY and CDR2 FYNNEI. Trimming shortened V by 7 bases and J by 2 bases, and 13 bases separated the two germline ends. The CDR3 spans 14 residues. DNA of the CDR3: TGTGCCAGCATCAAGGGCAGTTCCACAGATACGCAGTATTTT. Amino acids: CASIKGSSTDTQYF.

In this sample, this clonotype is medium-sized. The genes are TRBV10-3 and TRBJ1-1; D remains ambiguous. Germline CDR1 and CDR2: ENHRY and SYGVKD. The CDR3 is 15 residues long. Trimming removed 0 bases at V and 2 bases at J, with 10 bases between. The CDR3 DNA is TGTGCCATCAGTGAGTCTTCAGGAGTCAACACTGAAGCTTTCTTT. This encodes CAISESSGVNTEAFF.

Within the sample, this clonotype is medium-sized. This chain connects TRBV7-9 to TRBJ2-5; D uncertain. Germline V lookup: CDR1 SEHNR, CDR2 FQNEAQ (reference sequence). V was shortened by 4 bases and J by 0 bases, with 0 bases between the two germline ends. The CDR3 totals 11 residues. The CDR3 sequence is CASSYQETQYF. The CDR3 DNA reads as TGTGCCAGCAGCTACCAAGAGACCCAGTACTTC. The full variable domain, completed using reference TRBV7-9 and TRBJ2-5, is DTGVSQNPRHKITKRGQNVTFRCDPISEHNRLYWYRQTLGQGPEFLTYFQNEAQLEKSRLLSDRFSAERPKGSFSTLEIQRTEQGDSAMYLCASSYQETQYFGPGTRLLVL.

Relative to its sample, this clonotype is medium-sized. The chain employs TRBV20-1 and TRBJ2-1; 11 bases are a match to TRBD2. CDR1 is DFQATT and CDR2 is SNEGSKA in the germline V gene (reference sequence). This CDR3 spans 15 amino acids. V shed 6 bases, J shed 5 bases, and the junction held 9 bases outside the gene matches. CDR3 region: CSAPMGLAANNEQFF. The DNA for the CDR3 is TGCAGTGCCCCTATGGGACTAGCGGCAAACAATGAGCAGTTCTTC.

This clonotype was counted many times. The chain combines TRBV29-1 with TRBJ2-7; 8 nucleotides align to TRBD1. This CDR3 spans 14 amino acids. Germline V gene lookup returns CDR1 SQVTM and CDR2 ANQGSEA. Here the CDR3 reads CSVRGRGTGHEQYF. The CDR3 region has the DNA TGCAGTGTCCGAGGCCGCGGGACAGGACACGAGCAGTACTTC.

About this clonotype: Compared with germline, one end of the junction differs, possibly owing to a read error. The chain combines TRBV3-1 with TRBJ1-2; D ambiguous. Per germline, CDR1 LGHDT and CDR2 YNNKEL (reference sequence). The CDR3 is 15 amino acids. The CDR3 here is CATSQARRRDYGYTF. The CDR3 DNA reads TGTGCCACCAGCCAAGCCCGCCGAAGAGACTATGGCTACACCTTC.

This clonotype showed up many times. This chain uses TRBV5-1 with TRBJ1-2; 10 bases line up with TRBD1. V dropped 4 bases and J dropped 7; count of bases not matched to a gene: 13. Germline CDR1 SGHRS, CDR2 YFSETQ. CDR3 length equals 16 residues. The CDR3 here is CASSPQPGQGSGGYTF. DNA for the CDR3: TGCGCCAGCAGCCCGCAGCCGGGACAGGGGTCGGGTGGCTACACCTTC.

The genes are TRBV4-3 and TRBJ1-6; 8 bases agree with TRBD1. The CDR3 sequence is 17 residues long. V gave up 3 bases and J gave up 7 bases; unmatched junction bases: 11. In germline, CDR1 is LGHNA, CDR2 YSLEER. CDR3 DNA sequence: TGCGCCAGCAGCCAGACCTTACCGGGACAGGCAAATTCACCCCTCCACTTT. Its protein is CASSQTLPGQANSPLHF.

In this sample, this clonotype turned up many times. The J gene is TRBJ2-7, the V gene TRBV11-2; a possible D gene is TRBD1 (5 bases). V was cut by 0 bases and J by 3 bases, with 6 bases left in between. This CDR3 is 13 amino acids long. Germline loops: CDR1 SGHAT, CDR2 FQNNGV. Written as DNA, the CDR3 is TGTGCCAGCAGCTTAGACAGGGACTACGAGCAGTACTTC. Its protein is CASSLDRDYEQYF.

This clonotype came up many times. The J gene is TRBJ2-3, the V gene TRBV6-2 or TRBV6-3; D call uncertain. CDR1 MNHEY and CDR2 SVGEGT come from the germline V gene. The V and J ends lost 2 bases and 1 base respectively, with 7 bases between them. The CDR3 consists of 14 residues. The CDR3 nucleotides are TGTGCCAGCAGTTACCTAGAGGGCACAGATACGCAGTATTTT. This gives the protein CASSYLEGTDTQYF.

This clonotype qualifies as medium-sized. V usage is TRBV18 and J usage is TRBJ2-5; no definite D call. The CDR3 loop spans 13 amino acids. V gave up 0 bases and J gave up 2 bases, with 4 bases separating them. Germline CDR1 KGHSH, CDR2 LQKENI. The CDR3 coding sequence is TGTGCCAGCTCACCACCTGAGCAAGAGACCCAGTACTTC. Amino acids: CASSPPEQETQYF.

This clonotype was observed many times. V usage is TRBV7-8 and J usage is TRBJ2-3; TRBD1 aligns across 9 bases. J gave up 8 bases and V 3 bases, and 6 bases lay outside the gene matches. The CDR3 extends over 14 amino acids. In germline, CDR1 is SGHVS, CDR2 FQNEAQ. CDR3 nucleotide sequence: TGTGCCAGCAGCTTCCGGGACAGGGTTATTACGCAGTATTTT. It yields the protein CASSFRDRVITQYF.

This clonotype showed up many times. The V and J genes are TRBV5-5 and TRBJ1-5; a weak D match, TRBD1 (5 bases). The CDR3 has 17 amino acids. Trimming removed 2 bases at V and 3 bases at J, with 18 bases between. Germline V gene lookup returns CDR1 SGHKS and CDR2 YYEKEE (reference sequence). The CDR3 bases are TGTGCCAGCAGCTTCTCCGGGGGAAGAAACAACAATCAGCCCCAGCATTTT. This sequence encodes CASSFSGGRNNNQPQHF. Combining the CDR3 with reference TRBV5-5 and TRBJ1-5 gives the whole variable domain DAGVTQSPTHLIKTRGQQVTLRCSPISGHKSVSWYQQVLGQGPQFIFQYYEKEERGRGNFPDRFSARQFPNYSSELNVNALLLGDSALYLCASSFSGGRNNNQPQHFGDGTRLSIL.

This clonotype is classed as medium-sized. The chain combines TRBV27 with TRBJ2-4; D is uncertain. This CDR3 is built from 14 residues. Per germline, CDR1 MNHEY and CDR2 SMNVEV (reference sequence). V dropped 1 base and J dropped 2 bases, with 6 bases sitting between them. The CDR3 protein is CASSLLGPKNIQYF. The CDR3 DNA is TGTGCCAGCAGTTTATTGGGTCCCAAAAACATTCAGTACTTC.

This clonotype was picked up many times. The chain recombines TRBV7-2 with TRBJ1-6; D call uncertain. Per the germline V gene, CDR1 is SGHTA and CDR2 is FQGNSA. The CDR3 runs 13 residues. Trimming took off 7 bases at V and 4 bases at J, with 8 bases between the two ends. The CDR3 DNA sequence: TGTGCCAGCAACCCCGATTATAATTCACCCCTCCACTTT. Residues: CASNPDYNSPLHF.

This clonotype occurred many times. V gene TRBV10-3 combines with J gene TRBJ1-5, with 7 nucleotides matching TRBD1. Germline V gene data show CDR1 as ENHRY and CDR2 as SYGVKD. After removal of 0 bases from V and 5 bases from J, the junction contained 1 base not matched to a gene. The CDR3 has 14 residues. The CDR3 loop is CAISESTGDQPQHF. The CDR3, as DNA: TGTGCCATCAGTGAGTCAACAGGGGATCAGCCCCAGCATTTT.

This clonotype was observed a handful of times. The V gene is TRBV25-1, the J gene TRBJ2-1; 9 positions match TRBD2. Germline-derived CDR1 and CDR2 are MGHDK and SYGVNS. Germline trimming cut 4 bases from V and 3 bases from J; bases unmatched to any gene: 4. The CDR3 sequence is 15 residues long. CDR3 residues: CASSVGTSSYNEQFF. For the CDR3, the DNA is TGTGCCAGCAGTGTGGGGACTAGCAGCTACAATGAGCAGTTCTTC.

This clonotype appeared many times. This chain uses TRBV12-3 or TRBV12-4 with TRBJ2-1, with 10 bases matching TRBD2. Germline trimming cut 3 bases from V and 3 bases from J; bases unmatched to any gene: 2. The CDR3 is 15 amino acids. As DNA, the CDR3 is TGTGCCAGCAGTTTTAGCGGGGGGCGCTACAATGAGCAGTTCTTC. This sequence encodes CASSFSGGRYNEQFF.

This clonotype is judged large. CDR3: CASSQVGTGQQETQYF. The DNA for the CDR3 is TGTGCCAGCAGCCAAGTCGGGACGGGGCAACAAGAGACCCAGTACTTC. The chain is built from TRBV3-1 and TRBJ2-5, with D possibly being TRBD1 or TRBD2 (5 bases each). The germline V and J ends were trimmed by 1 base and 2 bases, with 14 bases remaining between them. Looked up from germline, CDR1 is LGHDT and CDR2 is YNNKEL (reference sequence). The CDR3 consists of 16 residues.